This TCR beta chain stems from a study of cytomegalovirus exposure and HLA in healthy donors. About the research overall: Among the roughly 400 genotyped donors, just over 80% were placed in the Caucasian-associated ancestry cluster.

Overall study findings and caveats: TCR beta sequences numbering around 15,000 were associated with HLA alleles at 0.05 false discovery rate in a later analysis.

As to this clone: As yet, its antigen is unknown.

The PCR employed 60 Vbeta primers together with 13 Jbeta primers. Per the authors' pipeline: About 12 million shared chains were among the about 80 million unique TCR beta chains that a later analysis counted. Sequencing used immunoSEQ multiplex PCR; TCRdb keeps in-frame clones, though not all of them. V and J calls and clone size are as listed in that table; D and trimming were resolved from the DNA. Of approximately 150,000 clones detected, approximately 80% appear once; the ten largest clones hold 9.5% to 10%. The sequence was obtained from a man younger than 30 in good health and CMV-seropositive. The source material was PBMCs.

The CDR3 DNA reads as TGCGCCAGCAGACTGAAGAGGGGGCCCCTAGCCAACTCTGGAAACACCATATATTTT. Its translation is CASRLKRGPLANSGNTIYF. The J gene is TRBJ1-3, the V gene TRBV23-1; 7 bases agree with TRBD1. TRBV23-1 is treated as an ORF (open reading frame) with a function not yet certain. There are 19 residues in the CDR3. The ends lost 6 bases at V and 0 bases at J; junction bases unmatched: 17.